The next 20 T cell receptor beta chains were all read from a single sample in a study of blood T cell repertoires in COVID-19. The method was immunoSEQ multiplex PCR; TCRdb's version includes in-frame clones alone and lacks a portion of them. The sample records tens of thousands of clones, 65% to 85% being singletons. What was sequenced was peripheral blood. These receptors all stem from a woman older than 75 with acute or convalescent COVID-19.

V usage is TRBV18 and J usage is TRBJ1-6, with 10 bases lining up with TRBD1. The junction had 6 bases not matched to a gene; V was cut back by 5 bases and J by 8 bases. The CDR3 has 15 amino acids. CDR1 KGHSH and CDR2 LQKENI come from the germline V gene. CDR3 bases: TGTGCCAGCTCAGCGACAGGGGGCGAGGATTCACCCCTCCACTTT. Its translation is CASSATGGEDSPLHF.

CDR3 sequence reads: CASSPRVTGANVLTF. CDR3 in DNA: TGTGCCAGCAGCCCCAGGGTTACTGGGGCCAACGTCCTGACTTTC. This rearrangement joins TRBV9 to TRBJ2-6; TRBD1 is a possible D gene (5 bases). V lost 4 bases and J lost 2, with 10 bases in between. There are 15 residues in the CDR3. Germline lookup yields CDR1 SGDLS and CDR2 YYNGEE.

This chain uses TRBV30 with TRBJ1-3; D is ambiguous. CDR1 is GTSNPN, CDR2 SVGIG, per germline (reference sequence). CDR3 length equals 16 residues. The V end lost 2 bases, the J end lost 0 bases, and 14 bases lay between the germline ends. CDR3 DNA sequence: TGTGCCTGGAGTAAGGCTACCCGGAGCTCTGGAAACACCATATATTTT. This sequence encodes CAWSKATRSSGNTIYF.

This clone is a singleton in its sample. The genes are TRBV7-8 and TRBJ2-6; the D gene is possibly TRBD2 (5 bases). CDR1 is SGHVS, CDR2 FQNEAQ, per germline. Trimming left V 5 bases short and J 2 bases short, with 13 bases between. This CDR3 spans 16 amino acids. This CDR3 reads CASSTRRRAGANVLTF. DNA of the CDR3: TGTGCCAGCAGCACTAGACGACGGGCTGGGGCCAACGTCCTGACTTTC.

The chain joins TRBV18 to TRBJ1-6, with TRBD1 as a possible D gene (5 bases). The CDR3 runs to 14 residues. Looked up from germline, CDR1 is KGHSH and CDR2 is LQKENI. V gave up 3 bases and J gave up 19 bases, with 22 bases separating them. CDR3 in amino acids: CASSPPSKTGFLHF. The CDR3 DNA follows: TGTGCCAGCTCACCGCCTTCTAAAACAGGCTTTCTGCACTTT.

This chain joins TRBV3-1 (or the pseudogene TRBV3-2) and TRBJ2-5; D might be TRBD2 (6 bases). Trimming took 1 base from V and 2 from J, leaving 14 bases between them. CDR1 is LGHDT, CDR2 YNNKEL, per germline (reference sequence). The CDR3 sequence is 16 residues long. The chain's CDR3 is CASSQAGRGNQETQYF. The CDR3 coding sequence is TGTGCCAGCAGCCAAGCGGGGCGGGGTAATCAAGAGACCCAGTACTTC.

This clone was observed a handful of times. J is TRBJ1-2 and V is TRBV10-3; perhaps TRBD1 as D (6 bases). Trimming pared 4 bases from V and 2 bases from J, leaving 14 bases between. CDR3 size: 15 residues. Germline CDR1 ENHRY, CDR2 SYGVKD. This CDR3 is CAISGGQDSNYGYTF. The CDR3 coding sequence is TGTGCCATCAGTGGGGGCCAGGACAGCAACTATGGCTACACCTTC.

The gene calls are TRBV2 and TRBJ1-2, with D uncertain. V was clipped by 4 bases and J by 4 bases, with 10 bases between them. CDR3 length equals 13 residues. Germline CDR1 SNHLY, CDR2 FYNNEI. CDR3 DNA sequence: TGTGCCAGCAGTGGCCTCTGGAGCTATGGCTACACCTTC. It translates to CASSGLWSYGYTF.

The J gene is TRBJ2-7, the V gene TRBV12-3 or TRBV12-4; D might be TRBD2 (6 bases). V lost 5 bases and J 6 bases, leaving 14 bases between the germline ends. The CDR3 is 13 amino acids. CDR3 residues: CASSPGTSLEQYF. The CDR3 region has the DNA TGTGCCAGCAGTCCCGGGACTTCCCTCGAGCAGTACTTC.

This CDR3 is CASTGLARGELFF. In nucleotides, the CDR3 is TGTGCCAGCACCGGACTAGCGCGTGGGGAGCTGTTTTTT. The V and J genes are TRBV2 and TRBJ2-2, with TRBD2 identical over 9 bases. J gave up 8 bases and V 7 bases, and 5 bases lay outside the gene matches. The CDR3 has 13 amino acids. Germline V gene sequence: CDR1 SNHLY, CDR2 FYNNEI.

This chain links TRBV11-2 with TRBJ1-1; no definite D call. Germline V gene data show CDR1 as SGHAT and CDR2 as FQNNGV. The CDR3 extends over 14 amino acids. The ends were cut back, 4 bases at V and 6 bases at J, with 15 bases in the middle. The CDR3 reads CASSYLQTAAEAFF. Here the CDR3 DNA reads TGTGCCAGCAGCTATCTCCAGACTGCAGCTGAAGCTTTCTTT.

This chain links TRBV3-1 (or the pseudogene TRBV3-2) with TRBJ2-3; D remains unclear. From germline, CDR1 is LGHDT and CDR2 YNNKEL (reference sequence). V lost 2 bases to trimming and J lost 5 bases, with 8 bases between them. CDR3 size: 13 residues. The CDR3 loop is CASSQTRKDTQYF. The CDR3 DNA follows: TGTGCCAGCAGCCAAACGAGGAAAGATACGCAGTATTTT.

The DNA for the CDR3 is TGCGCCAGCAGCCCCAGGGTGAACACTGAAGCTTTCTTT. It translates to CASSPRVNTEAFF. The rearrangement links TRBV10-1 to TRBJ1-1; a weak D match, TRBD1 (5 bases). This CDR3 is built from 13 residues. Trimming pared 6 bases from V and 0 bases from J, leaving 8 bases between. Germline CDR1 and CDR2: WNHNN and SYGVQD (reference sequence).

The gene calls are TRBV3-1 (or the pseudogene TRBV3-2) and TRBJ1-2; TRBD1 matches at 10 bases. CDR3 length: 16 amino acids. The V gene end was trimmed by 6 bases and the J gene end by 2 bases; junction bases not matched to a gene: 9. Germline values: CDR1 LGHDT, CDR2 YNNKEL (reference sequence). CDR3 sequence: CASSYGMGQGNYGYTF. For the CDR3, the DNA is TGTGCCAGCAGTTACGGTATGGGACAGGGGAACTATGGCTACACCTTC.

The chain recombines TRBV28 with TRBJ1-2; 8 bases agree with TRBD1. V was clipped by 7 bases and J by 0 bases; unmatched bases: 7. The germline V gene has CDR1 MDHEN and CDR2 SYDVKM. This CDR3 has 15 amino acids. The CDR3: CASIDRGTANYGYTF. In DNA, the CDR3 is TGTGCCAGCATAGACAGGGGCACAGCTAACTATGGCTACACCTTC.

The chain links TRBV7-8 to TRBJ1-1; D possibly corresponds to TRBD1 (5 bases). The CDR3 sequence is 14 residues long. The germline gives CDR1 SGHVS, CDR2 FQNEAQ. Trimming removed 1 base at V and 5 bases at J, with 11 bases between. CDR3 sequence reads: CASSLGGRGTEAFF. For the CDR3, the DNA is TGTGCCAGCAGCTTAGGTGGGAGGGGAACTGAAGCTTTCTTT.

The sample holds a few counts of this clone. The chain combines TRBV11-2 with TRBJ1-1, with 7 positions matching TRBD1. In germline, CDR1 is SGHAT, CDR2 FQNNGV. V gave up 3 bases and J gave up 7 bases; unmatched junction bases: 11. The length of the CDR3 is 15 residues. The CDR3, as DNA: TGTGCCAGCAGCTTCTCACCGGGACAGTCTAGTGAAGCTTTCTTT. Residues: CASSFSPGQSSEAFF.

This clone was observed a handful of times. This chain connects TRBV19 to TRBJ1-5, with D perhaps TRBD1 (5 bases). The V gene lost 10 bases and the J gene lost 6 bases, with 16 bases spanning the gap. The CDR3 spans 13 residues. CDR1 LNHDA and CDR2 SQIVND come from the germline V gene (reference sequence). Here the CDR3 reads CATRRDSSQPQHF. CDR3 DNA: TGTGCCACCCGCAGGGATTCGAGTCAGCCCCAGCATTTT.

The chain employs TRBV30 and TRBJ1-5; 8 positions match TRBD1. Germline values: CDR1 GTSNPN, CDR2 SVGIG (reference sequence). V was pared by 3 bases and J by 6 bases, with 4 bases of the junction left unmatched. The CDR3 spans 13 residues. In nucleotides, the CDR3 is TGTGCCTGGAGGGCACAGGGGGTTCAGCCCCAGCATTTT. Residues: CAWRAQGVQPQHF. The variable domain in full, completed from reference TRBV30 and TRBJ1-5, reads SQTIHQWPATLVQPVGSPLSLECTVEGTSNPNLYWYRQAAGRGLQLLFYSVGIGQISSEVPQNLSASRPQDRQFILSSKKLLLSDSGFYLCAWRAQGVQPQHFGDGTRLSIL.

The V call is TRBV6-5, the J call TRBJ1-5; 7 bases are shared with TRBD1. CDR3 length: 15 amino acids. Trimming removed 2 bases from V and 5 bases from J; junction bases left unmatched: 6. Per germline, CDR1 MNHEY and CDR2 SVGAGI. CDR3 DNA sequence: TGTGCCAGCAGTTACACCACAGGGGCCGATCAGCCCCAGCATTTT. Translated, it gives CASSYTTGADQPQHF.